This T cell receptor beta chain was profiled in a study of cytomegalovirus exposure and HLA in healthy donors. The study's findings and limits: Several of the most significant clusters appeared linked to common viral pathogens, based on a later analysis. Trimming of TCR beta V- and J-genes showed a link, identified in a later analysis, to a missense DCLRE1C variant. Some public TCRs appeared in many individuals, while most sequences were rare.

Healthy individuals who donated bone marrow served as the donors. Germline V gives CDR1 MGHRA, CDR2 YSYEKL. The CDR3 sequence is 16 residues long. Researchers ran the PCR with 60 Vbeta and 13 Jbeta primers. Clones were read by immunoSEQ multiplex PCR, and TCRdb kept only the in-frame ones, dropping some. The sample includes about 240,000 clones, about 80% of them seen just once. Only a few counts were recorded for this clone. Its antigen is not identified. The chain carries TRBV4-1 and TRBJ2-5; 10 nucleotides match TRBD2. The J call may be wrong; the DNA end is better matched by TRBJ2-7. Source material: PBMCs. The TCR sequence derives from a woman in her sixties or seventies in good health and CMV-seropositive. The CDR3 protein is CASSQDRTSGYYEQYF. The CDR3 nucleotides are TGCGCCAGCAGCCAAGATCGGACTAGCGGTTACTACGAGCAGTACTTC.